The 22 T cell receptor beta chains reported below all come from one sample, sequenced in a study of blood T cell repertoires in COVID-19. Some clones are missing from TCRdb's copy, which holds only in-frame ones; the method was immunoSEQ multiplex PCR. The table shows about 52,000 clones, with 80% to 90% occurring only once. Sequencing was performed on peripheral blood. These TCRs come from a man aged 70 or older with acute or convalescent COVID-19.

The rearrangement joins TRBV6-5 to TRBJ1-6; D uncertain. In germline, CDR1 is MNHEY, CDR2 SVGAGI. Trimming left V 6 bases short and J 8 bases short, with 11 bases between. This CDR3 spans 13 amino acids. CDR3 amino acids: CASRPNPDSPLHF. CDR3 bases: TGTGCCAGCAGGCCTAACCCGGATTCACCCCTCCACTTT.

This rearrangement joins TRBV6-5 to TRBJ1-2; no firm D call. Trimming removed 9 bases from V and 2 bases from J, with 10 bases in between. In germline, CDR1 is MNHEY, CDR2 SVGAGI. CDR3 length: 12 residues. CDR3 region: CASGGRNYGYTF. The CDR3 DNA is TGTGCCAGTGGAGGCAGAAACTATGGCTACACCTTC.

The chain joins TRBV9 to TRBJ2-2, with 9 bases aligning to TRBD2. Trimming removed 3 bases from V and 4 bases from J; junction bases left unmatched: 7. Germline V gives CDR1 SGDLS, CDR2 YYNGEE. The CDR3 covers 16 residues. The CDR3 DNA is TGTGCCAGCAGCGCCGGTAGCGGGAGACTCACCGGGGAGCTGTTTTTT. It translates to CASSAGSGRLTGELFF.

The chain links TRBV19 to TRBJ2-1; D is perhaps TRBD2 (6 bases). V lost 9 bases and J 2 bases, leaving 11 bases between the germline ends. This CDR3 region has 13 residues. Germline V gene sequence: CDR1 LNHDA, CDR2 SQIVND (reference sequence). CDR3 sequence (DNA): TGTGCCAGCCGGGACTCTGCCTACAATGAGCAGTTCTTC. This encodes CASRDSAYNEQFF.

The genes are TRBV2 and TRBJ1-4; 7 positions agree with TRBD1. Looked up from germline, CDR1 is SNHLY and CDR2 is FYNNEI. After removal of 5 bases from V and 4 bases from J, the junction contained 7 bases not matched to a gene. The CDR3 runs 15 residues. CDR3 region: CASSQTGTDNEKLFF. CDR3 DNA: TGTGCCAGCAGTCAGACCGGGACAGATAATGAAAAACTGTTTTTT.

CDR3 loop: CASSPATSGRAGEQFF. CDR3 in DNA: TGTGCCAGCTCACCGGCGACTAGCGGGAGGGCCGGGGAGCAGTTCTTC. This chain links TRBV18 with TRBJ2-1, with 14 bases fitting TRBD2. V lost 3 bases and J lost 10; bases outside the gene matches: 8. The CDR3 spans 16 residues. CDR1 is KGHSH and CDR2 is LQKENI in the germline V gene.

The chain couples TRBV2 to TRBJ1-1, with D possibly being TRBD1 (5 bases). This CDR3 has 13 residues. CDR1 is SNHLY and CDR2 is FYNNEI in the germline V gene. Trimming removed 7 bases at V and 4 bases at J, with 13 bases between. The CDR3 loop is CASTTGIFTEAFF. CDR3 DNA: TGTGCCAGCACAACAGGCATATTCACTGAAGCTTTCTTT.

The chain is built from TRBV4-3 and TRBJ1-2; maybe TRBD1 (5 bases). The CDR3 is 19 residues long. Germline V gives CDR1 LGHNA, CDR2 YSLEER. V gave up 1 base and J gave up 0 bases, with 21 bases separating them. This CDR3 is CASSQVEVPTTATNYGYTF. The CDR3 nucleotides are TGCGCCAGCAGCCAAGTTGAGGTCCCCACGACAGCTACTAACTATGGCTACACCTTC.

The rearrangement uses TRBV6-2 or TRBV6-3 and TRBJ1-2, with D uncertain. CDR3 length: 15 amino acids. V was pared by 2 bases and J by 4 bases, with 14 bases between. Germline lookup yields CDR1 MNHEY and CDR2 SVGEGT. The CDR3 protein is CASSYPDLASYGYTF. CDR3 sequence (DNA): TGTGCCAGCAGTTACCCGGACCTAGCCAGCTATGGCTACACCTTC.

The chain is built from TRBV28 and TRBJ2-1; a possible D gene is TRBD2 (5 bases). Germline V gene lookup returns CDR1 MDHEN and CDR2 SYDVKM. This CDR3 region has 13 residues. Trimming shortened V by 11 bases and J by 0 bases, and 11 bases separated the two germline ends. Here the CDR3 DNA reads TGTGCCGCCACTAGAGCCTCCTACAATGAGCAGTTCTTC. Encoded protein: CAATRASYNEQFF. Filled out from reference TRBV28 and TRBJ2-1, the complete variable domain reads DVKVTQSSRYLVKRTGEKVFLECVQDMDHENMFWYRQDPGLGLRLIYFSYDVKMKEKGDIPEGYSVSREKKERFSLILESASTNQTSMYLCAATRASYNEQFFGPGTRLTVL.

The chain recombines TRBV6-6 with TRBJ1-1, with D tentatively TRBD1 (5 bases). Trimming removed 7 bases from V and 1 base from J, with 16 bases in between. Germline CDR1 is MNHNY and CDR2 is SVGAGI (reference sequence). CDR3 length: 15 residues. CDR3 loop: CASTPRGGRNTEAFF. The CDR3 bases are TGTGCCAGCACCCCCCGCGGGGGAAGGAACACTGAAGCTTTCTTT.

The CDR3 is CAWSSGDNEKLFF. CDR3 nucleotide sequence: TGTGCCTGGAGTTCAGGGGATAATGAAAAACTGTTTTTT. The chain uses TRBV30 and TRBJ1-4; weak D call: TRBD1 (6 bases). Deletions cut 2 bases from V and 4 bases from J, with 8 bases between. The V gene's germline CDR1 is GTSNPN and CDR2 SVGIG (reference sequence). CDR3 length: 13 amino acids.

The rearrangement uses TRBV28 and TRBJ1-5; no clear D. CDR1 and CDR2 (germline): MDHEN, SYDVKM. V dropped 5 bases and J dropped 5 bases, with 10 bases sitting between them. This CDR3 region has 13 residues. CDR3 nucleotide sequence: TGTGCCAGCAGTCCACTTATCTATCAGCCCCAGCATTTT. This sequence encodes CASSPLIYQPQHF.

This sequence joins TRBV18 and TRBJ2-1; 7 nucleotides agree with TRBD2. V was clipped by 2 bases and J by 9 bases; unmatched bases: 7. The length of the CDR3 is 14 residues. Germline CDR1 and CDR2: KGHSH and LQKENI. CDR3 DNA sequence: TGTGCCAGCTCACCAACCACAAGGGAGGGTGAGCAGTTCTTC. This translates into CASSPTTREGEQFF. The full variable domain, with the rest looked up from reference TRBV18 and TRBJ2-1, is NAGVMQNPRHLVRRRGQEARLRCSPMKGHSHVYWYRQLPEEGLKFMVYLQKENIIDESGMPKERFSAEFPKEGPSILRIQQVVRGDSAAYFCASSPTTREGEQFFGPGTRLTVL.

The CDR3 DNA reads as TGTGCCAGCAGGGTAGCGGGGGGAGTATACAATGAGCAGTTCTTC. This gives the protein CASRVAGGVYNEQFF. The V gene is TRBV11-2, the J gene TRBJ2-1, with 10 nucleotides matching TRBD2. The length of the CDR3 is 15 residues. CDR1 is SGHAT, CDR2 FQNNGV, per germline. Trimming cost V 6 bases and J 4 bases; bases outside gene matches: 6.

The J gene is TRBJ2-1, the V gene TRBV6-5, with 10 bases aligning to TRBD2. V lost 0 bases, J lost 6 bases, and 5 bases stayed unmatched. The CDR3 contains 16 residues. CDR1 is MNHEY and CDR2 is SVGAGI in the germline V gene. The CDR3 DNA sequence: TGTGCCAGCAGTTACTCGATGCTAGCGGGAGTCAATGAGCAGTTCTTC. It translates to CASSYSMLAGVNEQFF.

V gene TRBV6-5 combines with J gene TRBJ1-1; weak D call: TRBD1 (5 bases). V was trimmed by 7 bases and J by 0 bases, leaving 15 bases between them. CDR1 and CDR2 from the germline V gene are MNHEY and SVGAGI. The CDR3 runs to 15 residues. The DNA for the CDR3 is TGTGCCAGCACCTCGGGGGGAGCAATGAACACTGAAGCTTTCTTT. Translated: CASTSGGAMNTEAFF.

This chain connects TRBV19 to TRBJ2-1, with D possibly TRBD2 on 6 matching bases. CDR1 and CDR2 from the germline V gene are LNHDA and SQIVND (reference sequence). This CDR3 is 16 amino acids long. V was shortened by 0 bases and J by 5 bases, with 14 bases between the two germline ends. The CDR3 bases are TGTGCCAGTAGTATAGATCAAGCGGGTTTAGACAATGAGCAGTTCTTC. This encodes CASSIDQAGLDNEQFF.

The chain links TRBV7-2 to TRBJ2-5; 8 bases line up with TRBD2. CDR3 length: 14 residues. V shed 5 bases, J shed 5 bases, and the junction held 7 bases outside the gene matches. Germline loops: CDR1 SGHTA, CDR2 FQGNSA. In DNA form, the CDR3 reads TGTGCCAGCAGCAAAACCGGGACTAGGGAGACCCAGTACTTC. It translates to CASSKTGTRETQYF.

The chain joins TRBV6-6 to TRBJ1-5; TRBD1 matches 7 bases. Trimming removed 7 bases from V and 2 bases from J; junction bases left unmatched: 5. Germline V gene lookup returns CDR1 MNHNY and CDR2 SVGAGI (reference sequence). The CDR3 totals 14 residues. The CDR3, as DNA: TGTGCCAGCAATTCAGGGGGAGGCAATCAGCCCCAGCATTTT. This gives the protein CASNSGGGNQPQHF.

The CDR3 region is CASSSGSFSTDTQYF. The CDR3 coding sequence is TGCGCCAGCTCTAGCGGGAGCTTCAGTACAGATACGCAGTATTTT. V is TRBV5-1 and J is TRBJ2-3; 10 nucleotides agree with TRBD2. V shed 7 bases and J 3 bases; nucleotides not matched to a gene: 8. The CDR3 contains 15 residues. The V gene's germline CDR1 is SGHRS and CDR2 YFSETQ.

This clone was counted only a few times. V is TRBV11-2 and J is TRBJ1-2; no reliable D call. This CDR3 spans 14 amino acids. The V gene lost 5 bases and the J gene lost 1 base, with 11 bases spanning the gap. Germline CDR1 reads SGHAT; CDR2 reads FQNNGV. CDR3 protein: CASSENRVNYGYTF. The CDR3 region has the DNA TGTGCCAGCAGCGAAAACAGAGTTAACTATGGCTACACCTTC.